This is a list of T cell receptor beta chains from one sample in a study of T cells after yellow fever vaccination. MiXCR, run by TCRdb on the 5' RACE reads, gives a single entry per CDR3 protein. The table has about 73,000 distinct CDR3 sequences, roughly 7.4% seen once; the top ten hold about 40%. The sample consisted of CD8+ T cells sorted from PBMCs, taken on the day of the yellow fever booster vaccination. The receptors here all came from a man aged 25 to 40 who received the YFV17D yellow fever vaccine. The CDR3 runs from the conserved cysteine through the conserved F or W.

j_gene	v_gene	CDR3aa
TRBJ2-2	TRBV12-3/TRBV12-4	CASKLLAGAGELFF
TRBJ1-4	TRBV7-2	CASSTFPGPGEKLFF
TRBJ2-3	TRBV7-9	CASSTPRVQGTDTQYF
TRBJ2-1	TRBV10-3	CAITRRWRFF
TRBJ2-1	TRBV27	CASSYNMGSGQFF
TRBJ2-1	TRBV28	CASSLLSSGHRNEQFF
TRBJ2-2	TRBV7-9	CASSLAGSGELFF
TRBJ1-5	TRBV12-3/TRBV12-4	CASQPIGYSNQPQHF
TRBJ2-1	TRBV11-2	CAVAGGKGQIGEQFF
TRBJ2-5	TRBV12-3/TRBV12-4	CASSLGTSGRQETQYF
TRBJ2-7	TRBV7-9	CASSFKGSYEQYF
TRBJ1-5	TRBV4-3	CASSQTGGYQPQHF
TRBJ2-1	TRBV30	CAWSVFLAGYNEQFF
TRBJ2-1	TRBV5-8	CASSLGLLNEQFF
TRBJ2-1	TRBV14	CASSRTGNYNEQFF
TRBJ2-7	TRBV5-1	CASSVTSGGTYEQYF
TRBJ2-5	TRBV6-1	CASSRPGNQIEETQYF
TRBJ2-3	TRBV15	CATSSLPEGGSPDTQYF
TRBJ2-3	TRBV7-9	CATDISGRTDTQYF
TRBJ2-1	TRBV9	CASSVGGRDEQFF
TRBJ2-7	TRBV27	CASSAGTGPYEQYF
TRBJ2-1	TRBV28	CASNPQGFDEQFF
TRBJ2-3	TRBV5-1	CASSGWWLGDRTDTQYF
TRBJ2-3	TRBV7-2	CASSLEWASADTQYF
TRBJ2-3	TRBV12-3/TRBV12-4	CASTAEGGRRDTQYF
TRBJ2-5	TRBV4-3	CASSPTDRDKETQYF
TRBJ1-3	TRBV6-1	CASSETGGGNTIYF
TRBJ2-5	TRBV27	CASRRGRETQYF
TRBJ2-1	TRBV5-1	CASSSSAILGGQFF
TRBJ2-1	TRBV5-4	CASSVAGGPNEQFF
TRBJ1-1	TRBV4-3	CASSQDPQGSNTEAFF
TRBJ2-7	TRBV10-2	CASSGTSGSSYEQYF
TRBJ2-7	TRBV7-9	CASSQGEAEQYF
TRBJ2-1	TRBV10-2	CALSPAGVGNEQFF
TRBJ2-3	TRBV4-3	CASSQDGARADTQYF
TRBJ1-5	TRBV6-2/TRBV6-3	CASLTGGSNQPQHF
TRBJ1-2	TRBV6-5	CASSYSTGLEHGYTF